This T cell receptor beta chain was captured by sequencing in a study of technical replicates of blood from several donors. This CDR3 region has 14 residues. V lost 2 bases and J lost 5, with 12 bases in between. The germline V gene has CDR1 MGHDK and CDR2 SYGVNS. Data came from immunoSEQ multiplex PCR; TCRdb stores just in-frame clones and leaves some out. The data contain 70,000 to 85,000 clones, around 93% of them singletons. The chain links TRBV25-1 to TRBJ1-2; possible D gene TRBD1, 6 bases. The sample was T cells isolated from PBMCs. The sequence derives from a human donor in good health. The CDR3 nucleotides read TGTGCCAGCAGTGAAATCGGGACAACTTATGGCTACACCTTC. Translation: CASSEIGTTYGYTF.